This T cell receptor (beta chain) was identified in a study of shared clonotypes between healthy human individuals. Study-wide findings and caveats: Rarefaction demonstrated incomplete sorted-subset sequencing despite large depth.

V lost 5 bases to trimming and J lost 6 bases; unmatched junction nucleotides: 12. Germline V gene data show CDR1 as SGHTA and CDR2 as FQGNSA. This CDR3 has 16 amino acids. About this clone: The antigen remains unidentified.

Using immunoSEQ multiplex PCR, the repertoire was profiled, and TCRdb retains in-frame clones only, with some absent. The data contain roughly 680,000 clones, around 70% of them singletons. The gene calls are TRBV7-2 and TRBJ2-1, with 8 bases matching TRBD2. The sequencing sample was made of memory CD4+ T cells sorted from blood. The subset: CD45RA-negative fraction. The sequence came from a woman aged 25 to 39 in good health. CDR3 residues: CASSPQLGTRFNEQFF. As DNA, the CDR3 is TGTGCCAGCAGCCCACAACTTGGGACTAGGTTCAATGAGCAGTTCTTC.